This T cell receptor beta chain was found in a study of cytomegalovirus exposure and HLA in healthy donors. General study results and limits: A later analysis linked a missense variant in DCLRE1C to the trimming of TCR beta V and J genes. In terms of immune exposure information, only CMV serostatus was available. Sequence variants that were highly shared formed a cluster that was likely a sequencing artifact. Among donors in an Asian-associated ancestry cluster, a later analysis reportedly found fewer N-insertions than the roughly 700-donor mean.

Both 60 Vbeta primers and 13 Jbeta primers went into the PCR. This table comes from immunoSEQ multiplex PCR, and its TCRdb copy is limited to in-frame clones, with some not included. The sample includes over 150,000 clones, 73% of them seen just once. This CDR3 comprises 15 residues. Germline-derived CDR1 and CDR2 are MNHEY and SVGAGI. With V trimmed by 6 bases and J by 1 base, 5 bases remained unmatched. Details on this clone: Its specificity is unknown.

The chain couples TRBV6-5 to TRBJ2-3; TRBD1 agrees at 9 bases. The receptor was isolated from a woman aged 18-29 years in good health and CMV-seropositive. Input material: PBMCs. The CDR3, as DNA: TGTGCCAGCAGCCCCCGGACAGGGGGCACAGATACGCAGTATTTT. It encodes CASSPRTGGTDTQYF.